This T cell receptor (beta chain) originates from a study of T-cell reconstitution after alpha-beta-depleted transplantation in children. This CDR3 has 14 residues. CDR1 is MNHNS, CDR2 SASEGT, per germline. The germline V and J ends were trimmed by 5 bases and 3 bases, with 13 bases remaining between them. Preparation of the TCRbeta library was carried out with unique molecular identifiers. TCRdb reanalysed the PCR reads using MiXCR and keeps one entry per CDR3 protein. Of 300,000 to 400,000 distinct CDR3 sequences listed, about 14% are singletons. Sequenced here: PBMCs, sampled from the stem cell graft. The V and J genes are TRBV6-1 and TRBJ1-1; a weak D match, TRBD1 (5 bases). The clonotype comes from a human donor who donated a stem cell graft to a child with Fanconi anemia. The CDR3 nucleotides are TGTGCCAGCAGTCCAGGGTCTGTCGACACTGAAGCTTTCTTT. This sequence encodes CASSPGSVDTEAFF.